This entry lists 30 T cell receptor beta chains sequenced from one sample in a study of response to subunit inactivated influenza vaccine. TCRdb independently ran MiXCR on the RT-PCR reads; one entry per CDR3 protein. Of more than 550,000 distinct CDR3 sequences listed, approximately 12% were seen once; the top ten hold more than 8.5%. Material: PBMCs from blood, obtained on the day of vaccination. Receptors originate from a middle-aged man who received an inactivated influenza vaccine.

V and J are TRBV7-2 and TRBJ1-3; weak D call: TRBD1 (5 bases). From germline, CDR1 is SGHTA and CDR2 FQGNSA. V gave up 3 bases and J gave up 0 bases, with 12 bases separating them. The CDR3 runs to 16 residues. In DNA form, the CDR3 reads TGTGCCAGCAGCTTCGAGACAGCGCTCTCTGGAAACACCATATATTTT. This encodes CASSFETALSGNTIYF.

Here the CDR3 DNA reads TGTGCCAGCAGACCGGGACAGAACTCCTATGGCTACACCTTC. Translating it yields CASRPGQNSYGYTF. The rearrangement joins TRBV5-6 to TRBJ1-2; 7 positions agree with TRBD1. Germline lookup yields CDR1 SGHDT and CDR2 YYEEEE. The CDR3 contains 14 residues. With 5 bases clipped from V and 4 bases from J, the junction kept 8 bases outside the gene matches.

The rearrangement joins TRBV5-1 to TRBJ1-1; a possible D gene is TRBD1 (6 bases). Germline CDR1 SGHRS, CDR2 YFSETQ. V lost 0 bases to trimming and J lost 1 base, with 19 bases between them. This CDR3 has 18 residues. In nucleotides, the CDR3 is TGCGCCAGCAGCTTGGGGGGGCTTCGGCAGGGCCCGAACACTGAAGCTTTCTTT. Its translation: CASSLGGLRQGPNTEAFF.

This chain uses TRBV7-2 with TRBJ2-1; 10 nucleotides line up with TRBD2. Germline CDR1 is SGHTA and CDR2 is FQGNSA. Trimming removed 1 base from V and 3 bases from J; junction bases left unmatched: 6. This CDR3 is built from 17 residues. CDR3 in amino acids: CASSLGLAGLLYNEQFF. The CDR3 DNA follows: TGTGCCAGCAGCTTAGGACTAGCGGGCCTCCTCTACAATGAGCAGTTCTTC.

The chain uses TRBV5-5 and TRBJ2-1; D not resolved. Germline CDR1 SGHKS, CDR2 YYEKEE (reference sequence). V gave up 6 bases and J gave up 8 bases, with 12 bases separating them. The CDR3 totals 12 residues. The CDR3 DNA sequence: TGTGCCAGCATTAGTTTCAGCTATGAGCAGTTCTTC. It is translated as CASISFSYEQFF.

The sample holds many counts of this clonotype. The rearrangement links TRBV6-2 or TRBV6-3 to TRBJ1-2; no definite D call. Trimming left V 5 bases short and J 4 bases short, with 23 bases between. The CDR3 covers 17 residues. Germline loops: CDR1 MNHEY, CDR2 SVGEGT. The CDR3 nucleotides read TGTGCCAGCAGTCCTCCCTTAAGCCGGACGGTCTTCTATGGCTACACCTTC. Translated: CASSPPLSRTVFYGYTF.

This clonotype has only a few counts. This chain connects TRBV5-1 to TRBJ2-7; D may be TRBD1 (6 bases). V gave up 6 bases and J gave up 4 bases, with 14 bases separating them. The CDR3 is 13 residues long. The V gene's germline CDR1 is SGHRS and CDR2 YFSETQ. CDR3 protein: CASTRQGGYEQYF. The CDR3 region has the DNA TGCGCCAGCACCCGACAAGGGGGATACGAGCAGTACTTC.

The chain combines TRBV7-8 with TRBJ1-6; D ambiguous. Trimming removed 2 bases from V and 10 bases from J, with 9 bases in between. CDR1 and CDR2 from the germline V gene are SGHVS and FQNEAQ. The CDR3 runs 13 residues. CDR3: CASSLRETSPLHF. The DNA of the CDR3 is TGTGCCAGCAGCTTAAGGGAGACCTCACCCCTCCACTTT.

The CDR3 loop is CASSLRRGRDPQHF. CDR3 nucleotides: TGTGCCAGCAGCTTGAGGAGGGGGCGGGACCCCCAGCATTTT. This chain uses TRBV7-2 with TRBJ1-5; 7 bases are shared with TRBD1. The V segment lost 3 bases and the J segment 10 bases; nucleotides outside the gene matches: 9. CDR1 is SGHTA and CDR2 is FQGNSA in the germline V gene. The CDR3 has 14 amino acids.

V gene TRBV12-3 or TRBV12-4 combines with J gene TRBJ2-1, with 9 bases that match TRBD2. This CDR3 is built from 15 residues. Trimming removed 5 bases from V and 8 bases from J; junction bases left unmatched: 10. The CDR3 is CASSELAGLVHEQFF. DNA for the CDR3: TGTGCCAGCAGTGAGCTAGCGGGGTTGGTCCATGAGCAGTTCTTC.

The chain links TRBV7-8 to TRBJ2-3, with 8 bases identical to TRBD1. Germline lookup yields CDR1 SGHVS and CDR2 FQNEAQ. J lost 1 base, V lost 4 bases, and 19 bases had no gene match. The CDR3 length is 20 residues. CDR3 sequence: CASSSRISGGLLLRTDTQYF. CDR3 DNA sequence: TGTGCCAGCAGCTCCCGGATCTCAGGGGGCCTCCTATTACGCACAGATACGCAGTATTTT. Together with reference TRBV7-8 and TRBJ2-3, the CDR3 gives the full variable domain: GAGVSQSPRYKVAKRGQDVALRCDPISGHVSLFWYQQALGQGPEFLTYFQNEAQLDKSGLPSDRFFAERPEGSVSTLKIQRTQQEDSAVYLCASSSRISGGLLLRTDTQYFGPGTRLTVL.

This clonotype has a handful of counts. CDR3 in amino acids: CASSTVGQTSSREQFF. The CDR3 DNA follows: TGTGCCAGCAGTACTGTGGGACAGACCTCCTCTCGGGAGCAGTTCTTC. This chain joins TRBV6-2 or TRBV6-3 and TRBJ2-1; 7 nucleotides match TRBD1. The CDR3 is made up of 16 amino acids. Germline loops: CDR1 MNHEY, CDR2 SVGEGT. Trimming cost V 5 bases and J 10 bases; bases outside gene matches: 17.

In this sample, this clonotype turned up a few times. V usage is TRBV7-2 and J usage is TRBJ1-1, with D perhaps TRBD1 (6 bases). V lost 5 bases, J lost 0 bases, and 13 bases lay in between. Germline loops: CDR1 SGHTA, CDR2 FQGNSA. The CDR3 extends over 15 amino acids. CDR3 in amino acids: CASSGRGTLNTEAFF. CDR3 in DNA: TGTGCCAGCAGCGGAAGGGGGACATTGAACACTGAAGCTTTCTTT.

In its sample, this clonotype was seen a few times. The chain employs TRBV20-1 and TRBJ2-2, with D perhaps matching TRBD2 (6 bases). The CDR3 length is 13 residues. Germline-derived CDR1 and CDR2 are DFQATT and SNEGSKA (reference sequence). V lost 2 bases, J lost 7 bases, and 11 bases lay in between. The CDR3 loop is CSARLREFGELFF. CDR3 in DNA: TGCAGTGCTAGACTACGGGAGTTCGGGGAGCTGTTTTTT.

The sample holds a few counts of this clonotype. The chain employs TRBV12-3 or TRBV12-4 and TRBJ2-5; the match to TRBD2 covers 9 bases. Germline trimming cut 3 bases from V and 9 bases from J; bases unmatched to any gene: 14. This CDR3 has 16 residues. Written as DNA, the CDR3 is TGTGCCAGCAGTTTCCGGGGTAGCGGGAGAGGGTTTTCCCAGTACTTC. Translated, it gives CASSFRGSGRGFSQYF.

This clonotype occurred many times. The chain couples TRBV28 to TRBJ2-1; possibly TRBD2 for D (6 bases). The V end was cut by 6 bases, the J end by 3 bases, with 15 bases between. Germline CDR1 MDHEN, CDR2 SYDVKM. The CDR3 extends over 15 amino acids. The CDR3 spells CASSSISGVYNEQFF. DNA of the CDR3: TGTGCCAGCAGCTCGATTAGCGGAGTCTACAATGAGCAGTTCTTC.

The table lists this clonotype with a few counts. The chain carries TRBV20-1 and TRBJ2-7, with 16 bases lining up with TRBD2. V dropped 6 bases and J dropped 2; count of bases not matched to a gene: 7. The CDR3 loop spans 16 amino acids. Germline CDR1 reads DFQATT; CDR2 reads SNEGSKA (reference sequence). In DNA, the CDR3 is TGCAGTGCCCCGGGACTAGCGGGAGGGCCGCCCTACGAGCAGTACTTC. It is translated as CSAPGLAGGPPYEQYF.

A remark on this clonotype: One end of the junction varies from germline; a read error may be responsible. The chain recombines TRBV9 with TRBJ2-2; no clear D. Germline-derived CDR1 and CDR2 are SGDLS and YYNGEE. The CDR3 loop spans 13 amino acids. The DNA of the CDR3 is TGTGCCGGCAGCCCTCAGGAGTCCGGGGAGCTGTTTTTT. This encodes CAGSPQESGELFF. The full variable domain, completed using reference TRBV9 and TRBJ2-2, is DSGVTQTPKHLITATGQRVTLRCSPRSGDLSVYWYQQSLDQGLQFLIQYYNGEERAKGNILERFSAQQFPDLHSELNLSSLELGDSALYFCAGSPQESGELFFGEGSRLTVL.

This clonotype was counted many times. The chain links TRBV7-9 to TRBJ1-5, with no clear D. Germline loops: CDR1 SEHNR, CDR2 FQNEAQ (reference sequence). V shed 7 bases and J shed 4 bases, with 11 bases lying between them. The CDR3 runs 13 residues. As DNA, the CDR3 is TGTGCCAGCACCATGGGAGGAAATCAGCCCCAGCATTTT. This gives the protein CASTMGGNQPQHF.

This clonotype has only a few counts. The chain employs TRBV12-3 or TRBV12-4 and TRBJ2-2; a weak D match, TRBD1 (5 bases). The length of the CDR3 is 14 residues. V was shortened by 3 bases and J by 4 bases, with 9 bases between the two germline ends. This CDR3 reads CASSFSQGTGELFF. DNA of the CDR3: TGTGCCAGCAGTTTTAGCCAGGGCACCGGGGAGCTGTTTTTT.

This clonotype has just a few counts. The chain couples TRBV20-1 to TRBJ2-1; 11 nucleotides match TRBD2. The CDR3 is 16 residues long. The V gene end was trimmed by 3 bases and the J gene end by 4 bases; junction bases not matched to a gene: 8. Germline V gene sequence: CDR1 DFQATT, CDR2 SNEGSKA (reference sequence). In DNA form, the CDR3 reads TGCAGTGCTAGTAGGGGAACTAGCGGGAGTTACAATGAGCAGTTCTTC. Protein sequence: CSASRGTSGSYNEQFF.

This clonotype was recorded at least ten times. V is TRBV18 and J is TRBJ2-7; D is ambiguous. The CDR3 has 14 residues. The germline V gene encodes CDR1 KGHSH and CDR2 LQKENI. V was clipped by 2 bases and J by 1 base, with 9 bases between them. The CDR3, as DNA: TGTGCCAGCTCACCATACCAGAATTCCTACGAGCAGTACTTC. This encodes CASSPYQNSYEQYF.

This clonotype was observed a few times. This rearrangement joins TRBV20-1 to TRBJ1-4; D not resolved. CDR3 length: 14 amino acids. Trimming took off 6 bases at V and 8 bases at J, with 19 bases between the two ends. Germline assignment: CDR1 DFQATT and CDR2 SNEGSKA (reference sequence). CDR3 sequence reads: CSAALGRVREKLFF. The DNA of the CDR3 is TGCAGTGCAGCGCTGGGCAGAGTACGGGAAAAACTGTTTTTT.

The chain employs TRBV7-9 and TRBJ2-1; D might be TRBD1 (6 bases). CDR3 length: 14 residues. Trimming removed 2 bases from V and 5 bases from J, with 10 bases in between. Germline CDR1 is SEHNR and CDR2 is FQNEAQ (reference sequence). CDR3 protein: CASSLQGMNNEQFF. The CDR3 DNA sequence: TGTGCCAGCAGCTTACAGGGGATGAACAATGAGCAGTTCTTC.

This clonotype was observed at least ten times. The rearrangement links TRBV6-1 to TRBJ1-1; tentatively, D is TRBD1 (5 bases). Trimming left V 7 bases short and J 1 base short, with 13 bases between. The CDR3 is 14 amino acids. In germline, CDR1 is MNHNS, CDR2 SASEGT. Here the CDR3 DNA reads TGTGCCAGCACGAGGGAGGGGACGAACACTGAAGCTTTCTTT. Translated: CASTREGTNTEAFF.

This clonotype was counted ten times or more. The chain recombines TRBV4-3 with TRBJ1-1, with no clear D. Germline V gene data show CDR1 as LGHNA and CDR2 as YSLEER. The ends were cut back, 0 bases at V and 1 base at J, with 6 bases in the middle. The CDR3 length is 14 residues. CDR3 region: CASSQDRGNTEAFF. The CDR3 DNA reads TGCGCCAGCAGCCAAGATCGTGGGAACACTGAAGCTTTCTTT.

This clonotype was detected a few times. The rearrangement uses TRBV12-3 or TRBV12-4 and TRBJ2-1; no clear D gene. V lost 5 bases and J lost 0, with 11 bases in between. The CDR3 runs to 15 residues. In DNA, the CDR3 is TGTGCCAGCAGTCAGCGCCGCATCTCCTACAATGAGCAGTTCTTC. Amino acid sequence: CASSQRRISYNEQFF.

The J gene is TRBJ2-7, the V gene TRBV28; the match to TRBD2 covers 7 bases. Germline lookup yields CDR1 MDHEN and CDR2 SYDVKM. The CDR3 covers 14 residues. The J segment lost 2 bases and the V segment lost 3 bases, leaving 4 bases of the junction unmatched. CDR3 bases: TGTGCCAGCAGTTTCGGCGGGAGAGCCTACGAGCAGTACTTC. Translated: CASSFGGRAYEQYF.

This clonotype was seen more than once but under ten times. V usage is TRBV27 and J usage is TRBJ2-2, with TRBD2 matching 8 bases. Germline V gene lookup returns CDR1 MNHEY and CDR2 SMNVEV (reference sequence). V trimming: 5 bases; J trimming: 7 bases; junction bases outside the gene matches: 6. The CDR3 has 14 residues. DNA for the CDR3: TGTGCCAGCAGTAGGAGCGGGGGTTACGGGGAGCTGTTTTTT. This encodes CASSRSGGYGELFF.

This chain connects TRBV20-1 to TRBJ2-7; D might be TRBD1 (6 bases). The CDR3 covers 13 residues. V was shortened by 5 bases and J by 0 bases, with 11 bases between the two germline ends. Germline CDR1 reads DFQATT; CDR2 reads SNEGSKA (reference sequence). DNA of the CDR3: TGCAGTGCTCGACAGGTGTCCTCCTACGAGCAGTACTTC. Its translation is CSARQVSSYEQYF.